This T cell receptor (beta chain) was identified in a study of identifying expanded T cells in peripheral blood. Findings and limits, study-wide: Variance in clone template counts between two-week samples significantly increased with total template count across all healthy donors. Technical replicates showed around 1.3 changed clones; approximately 2 weeks roughly 15; four weeks 19.

During the collection period, no donor immune events like infections were recorded. For this clone: What it binds is not known.

The method was immunoSEQ multiplex PCR; TCRdb's version includes in-frame clones alone and lacks a portion of them. The table includes approximately 85,000 clones, 84% detected once. V shed 0 bases and J 8 bases; nucleotides not matched to a gene: 7. CDR3 length equals 15 residues. Germline CDR1 SGHNT, CDR2 YYREEE (reference sequence). This TCR was sampled from a person between 18 and 75 years old in good health. Sequenced sample: blood. This rearrangement joins TRBV5-4 to TRBJ1-4; the match to TRBD1 covers 7 bases. CDR3 bases: TGTGCCAGCAGCTTGGATCTAGGGGGCGGAGAAAAACTGTTTTTT. Encoded protein: CASSLDLGGGEKLFF.